The next 28 T cell receptor beta chains were all read from a single sample in a study of cytomegalovirus exposure and HLA in healthy donors. Primers: 60 Vbeta forward and 13 Jbeta reverse. Measured with immunoSEQ multiplex PCR; TCRdb has only the in-frame clones, and not every one. The table records around 100,000 clones, under 80% of them present only once. The sample consisted of PBMCs. The receptors stem from a woman in her fifties or sixties in good health and CMV-seropositive.

The genes are TRBV7-9 and TRBJ2-1, with 7 nucleotides matching TRBD1. V gave up 4 bases and J gave up 3 bases; unmatched junction bases: 6. In germline, CDR1 is SEHNR, CDR2 FQNEAQ (reference sequence). This CDR3 has 15 residues. CDR3 loop: CASSSNRQGYNEQFF. The CDR3 bases are TGTGCCAGCAGCTCCAACCGACAGGGCTACAATGAGCAGTTCTTC. Full variable domain (remainder filled in from reference TRBV7-9 and TRBJ2-1): DTGVSQNPRHKITKRGQNVTFRCDPISEHNRLYWYRQTLGQGPEFLTYFQNEAQLEKSRLLSDRFSAERPKGSFSTLEIQRTEQGDSAMYLCASSSNRQGYNEQFFGPGTRLTVL.

The chain combines TRBV30 with TRBJ2-1; D may be TRBD1 (8 bases). Germline CDR1 is GTSNPN and CDR2 is SVGIG (reference sequence). There are 14 residues in the CDR3. V lost 8 bases, J lost 7 bases, and 21 bases lay in between. The CDR3 coding sequence is TGTGCCGGGCCGAGGACAGGGACTAAGAATGAGCAGTTCTTC. Its translation is CAGPRTGTKNEQFF. Full variable domain (outside the CDR3, taken from reference TRBV30 and TRBJ2-1): SQTIHQWPATLVQPVGSPLSLECTVEGTSNPNLYWYRQAAGRGLQLLFYSVGIGQISSEVPQNLSASRPQDRQFILSSKKLLLSDSGFYLCAGPRTGTKNEQFFGPGTRLTVL.

The chain links TRBV19 to TRBJ1-2; D uncertain. The CDR3 is made up of 17 amino acids. CDR1 LNHDA and CDR2 SQIVND come from the germline V gene (reference sequence). Trimming shortened V by 5 bases and J by 5 bases, and 24 bases separated the two germline ends. CDR3 DNA: TGTGCCAGTAGTTCTCAACCGCGACTCTCTTCCGGGTATGGCTACACCTTC. It yields the protein CASSSQPRLSSGYGYTF.

The V gene is TRBV27, the J gene TRBJ2-7, with D possibly being TRBD2 (5 bases). Germline-derived CDR1 and CDR2 are MNHEY and SMNVEV (reference sequence). The CDR3 is made up of 16 amino acids. Trimming pared 0 bases from V and 6 bases from J, leaving 18 bases between. The CDR3, as DNA: TGTGCCAGCAGTTTATCAGCGGCAGATGGATTCGGCGAGCAGTACTTC. This codes for CASSLSAADGFGEQYF.

The V and J genes are TRBV5-6 and TRBJ2-7; 7 bases line up with TRBD1. CDR3 length: 17 residues. Germline V lookup: CDR1 SGHDT, CDR2 YYEEEE. Losses at the gene ends were 4 bases for V and 3 bases for J; bases not matched to a gene: 16. DNA for the CDR3: TGTGCCAGCAGCCCACGGTGGGACAGTGTTCAGATCTACGAGCAGTACTTC. Protein product: CASSPRWDSVQIYEQYF.

The V and J genes are TRBV9 and TRBJ2-6, with D unclear. The CDR3 consists of 19 residues. Trimming shortened V by 0 bases and J by 0 bases, and 16 bases separated the two germline ends. Germline values: CDR1 SGDLS, CDR2 YYNGEE. This CDR3 is CASSVGPWRPSSGANVLTF. CDR3 coding DNA: TGTGCCAGCAGCGTAGGGCCGTGGCGGCCTAGCTCTGGGGCCAACGTCCTGACTTTC. The whole variable domain, filled in from reference TRBV9 and TRBJ2-6, reads DSGVTQTPKHLITATGQRVTLRCSPRSGDLSVYWYQQSLDQGLQFLIQYYNGEERAKGNILERFSAQQFPDLHSELNLSSLELGDSALYFCASSVGPWRPSSGANVLTFGAGSRLTVL.

This clone was counted at least ten times. The V gene is TRBV11-3, the J gene TRBJ2-1; D is perhaps TRBD2 (5 bases). CDR3 length: 12 amino acids. Trimming shortened V by 5 bases and J by 7 bases, and 9 bases separated the two germline ends. The germline gives CDR1 SGHNT, CDR2 YENEEA. The CDR3 DNA reads as TGTGCCAGCAGCGCTTGGGAGAATGAGCAGTTCTTC. It specifies CASSAWENEQFF.

The chain couples TRBV6-6 to TRBJ2-7; TRBD1 matches at 7 bases. The CDR3 sequence is 16 residues long. Germline V gene sequence: CDR1 MNHNY, CDR2 SVGAGI (reference sequence). Trimming at V came to 2 bases and at J to 5 bases, leaving 12 bases not matched to a gene. The CDR3 protein is CASSYGTVPLKDEQYF. The CDR3 nucleotides are TGTGCCAGCAGTTACGGGACAGTCCCTCTTAAGGACGAGCAGTACTTC.

The J gene is TRBJ1-1, the V gene TRBV19, with D uncertain. The CDR3 spans 11 residues. Trimming took off 3 bases at V and 4 bases at J, with 3 bases between the two ends. Germline loops: CDR1 LNHDA, CDR2 SQIVND (reference sequence). As DNA, the CDR3 is TGTGCCAGTAGTATCCTCACTGAAGCTTTCTTT. Protein sequence: CASSILTEAFF.

The J gene is TRBJ2-3, the V gene TRBV18; 12 bases are shared with TRBD2. The germline CDR1 and CDR2 sequences are KGHSH and LQKENI. The length of the CDR3 is 17 residues. V was clipped by 8 bases and J by 2 bases; unmatched bases: 11. The CDR3, as DNA: TGTGCCAGCCTGAAAGGGAGACTAGCGGGGGTCACAGATACGCAGTATTTT. Translating gives CASLKGRLAGVTDTQYF.

This chain links TRBV25-1 with TRBJ2-3; 8 bases match TRBD1. This CDR3 has 15 residues. V lost 6 bases, J lost 6 bases, and 11 bases stayed unmatched. The germline gives CDR1 MGHDK, CDR2 SYGVNS. CDR3 DNA sequence: TGTGCCAGCAGGGACTTTACAGGGGGTGCGGATACGCAGTATTTT. Its translation is CASRDFTGGADTQYF.

The chain links TRBV6-5 to TRBJ2-7; D unclear. Germline CDR1 and CDR2: MNHEY and SVGAGI. V lost 4 bases and J 1 base, leaving 8 bases between the germline ends. The CDR3 is 13 amino acids. CDR3 nucleotides: TGTGCCAGCAGTTTCGCCAGGTCCTACGAGCAGTACTTC. Translation gives CASSFARSYEQYF.

The chain couples TRBV27 to TRBJ2-7, with 8 bases matching TRBD1. This CDR3 contains 13 residues. The germline CDR1 and CDR2 sequences are MNHEY and SMNVEV (reference sequence). Trimming removed 9 bases from V and 0 bases from J; junction bases left unmatched: 4. CDR3 loop: CARRDRTSYEQYF. CDR3 bases: TGTGCCAGACGGGACAGGACCTCCTACGAGCAGTACTTC.

The CDR3 spells CASSETLGGGAYGYTF. CDR3 DNA sequence: TGTGCCAGCAGCGAGACCCTTGGGGGGGGCGCCTATGGCTACACCTTC. The chain joins TRBV9 to TRBJ1-2; weak D call: TRBD1 (6 bases). The CDR3 loop spans 16 amino acids. Germline assignment: CDR1 SGDLS and CDR2 YYNGEE. Trimming cost V 3 bases and J 4 bases, with 19 bases left between them.

V and J are TRBV30 and TRBJ2-1; 11 bases are shared with TRBD2. The CDR3 has 15 residues. Unmatched junction bases numbered 8, after V lost 1 base and J lost 9 bases. CDR1 GTSNPN and CDR2 SVGIG come from the germline V gene (reference sequence). Here the CDR3 reads CAWSGTSGRIGEQFF. Written as DNA, the CDR3 is TGTGCCTGGAGTGGTACTAGCGGGAGAATCGGTGAGCAGTTCTTC. Combining the CDR3 with reference TRBV30 and TRBJ2-1 gives the whole variable domain SQTIHQWPATLVQPVGSPLSLECTVEGTSNPNLYWYRQAAGRGLQLLFYSVGIGQISSEVPQNLSASRPQDRQFILSSKKLLLSDSGFYLCAWSGTSGRIGEQFFGPGTRLTVL.

This sequence joins TRBV18 and TRBJ2-7; the match to TRBD1 covers 7 bases. J gave up 0 bases and V 2 bases, and 1 base lay outside the gene matches. There are 14 residues in the CDR3. In germline, CDR1 is KGHSH, CDR2 LQKENI. The chain's CDR3 is CASSPGTVSYEQYF. The CDR3, as DNA: TGTGCCAGCTCACCAGGGACAGTCTCCTACGAGCAGTACTTC.

This clone has more than one count but fewer than ten. V gene TRBV7-8 combines with J gene TRBJ1-3; D perhaps matches TRBD1 (5 bases). CDR3 size: 13 residues. The V gene's germline CDR1 is SGHVS and CDR2 FQNEAQ. V gave up 8 bases and J gave up 1 base, with 9 bases separating them. The CDR3 coding sequence is TGTGCCAGCGCGGGGGGGTCTGGAAACACCATATATTTT. This translates into CASAGGSGNTIYF.

The CDR3, as DNA: TGTGCCAGCAGTCCCTCGGCGGGAGGGTCCTACGAGCAGTACTTC. Amino acid sequence: CASSPSAGGSYEQYF. V and J are TRBV27 and TRBJ2-7; 9 bases are a match to TRBD2. Germline V gene data show CDR1 as MNHEY and CDR2 as SMNVEV (reference sequence). The CDR3 has 15 residues. V lost 5 bases and J lost 1; bases outside the gene matches: 6.

This rearrangement joins TRBV6-1 to TRBJ2-5, with 7 bases aligning to TRBD2. The trim removed 7 bases at V and 5 bases at J, leaving 10 bases unmatched. CDR1 and CDR2 from the germline V gene are MNHNS and SASEGT. The CDR3 totals 14 residues. The CDR3 region has the DNA TGTGCCAGCACTCAAGGGAGGGTCGGGGAGACCCAGTACTTC. Amino acid sequence: CASTQGRVGETQYF.

This clone appeared a single time. The chain uses TRBV6-1 and TRBJ2-1; possible D gene TRBD1, 6 bases. Trimming left V 6 bases short and J 7 bases short, with 16 bases between. This CDR3 contains 14 residues. Germline CDR1 MNHNS, CDR2 SASEGT. CDR3 residues: CASRVQGWGNEQFF. CDR3 coding DNA: TGTGCCAGCAGGGTACAGGGTTGGGGGAATGAGCAGTTCTTC.

The chain couples TRBV18 to TRBJ1-1; D gene uncertain. Germline assignment: CDR1 KGHSH and CDR2 LQKENI. The V gene lost 1 base and the J gene lost 7 bases, with 19 bases spanning the gap. This CDR3 region has 16 residues. The DNA for the CDR3 is TGTGCCAGCTCACCACGCGGGGATTTCGGAGGGATTGAAGCTTTCTTT. Translation gives CASSPRGDFGGIEAFF.

Only a few counts were recorded for this clone. V is TRBV2 and J is TRBJ2-5; a possible D gene is TRBD1 (5 bases). This CDR3 has 13 residues. Per the germline V gene, CDR1 is SNHLY and CDR2 is FYNNEI. V was clipped by 10 bases and J by 2 bases, with 14 bases between them. This CDR3 is CATKGNAQETQYF. DNA for the CDR3: TGTGCCACCAAGGGGAACGCTCAAGAGACCCAGTACTTC.

The chain uses TRBV7-8 and TRBJ2-1; 13 positions match TRBD2. The CDR3 extends over 15 amino acids. After removal of 5 bases from V and 8 bases from J, the junction contained 6 bases not matched to a gene. Germline V lookup: CDR1 SGHVS, CDR2 FQNEAQ. CDR3 sequence reads: CASSILAGGPYEQFF. The CDR3, as DNA: TGTGCCAGCAGCATACTAGCGGGAGGGCCTTATGAGCAGTTCTTC. Full variable domain (rest looked up from reference TRBV7-8 and TRBJ2-1): GAGVSQSPRYKVAKRGQDVALRCDPISGHVSLFWYQQALGQGPEFLTYFQNEAQLDKSGLPSDRFFAERPEGSVSTLKIQRTQQEDSAVYLCASSILAGGPYEQFFGPGTRLTVL.

The chain employs TRBV19 and TRBJ2-7; 8 bases align to TRBD2. After removal of 1 base from V and 3 bases from J, the junction contained 20 bases not matched to a gene. The CDR3 has 20 residues. The germline V gene encodes CDR1 LNHDA and CDR2 SQIVND (reference sequence). CDR3 DNA sequence: TGTGCCAGTAGTATAGGTGCGGGGGCTAGCGGGTGGTCGGCATTCTACGAGCAGTACTTC. This gives the protein CASSIGAGASGWSAFYEQYF. The whole variable domain, filled in from reference TRBV19 and TRBJ2-7, reads DGGITQSPKYLFRKEGQNVTLSCEQNLNHDAMYWYRQDPGQGLRLIYYSQIVNDFQKGDIAEGYSVSREKKESFPLTVTSAQKNPTAFYLCASSIGAGASGWSAFYEQYFGPGTRLTVT.

This clone has only a few counts. The V and J genes are TRBV6-6 and TRBJ2-5; TRBD1 matches 7 bases. The J call could be wrong; TRBJ2-7 is a better fit for the DNA end. Germline V gives CDR1 MNHNY, CDR2 SVGAGI (reference sequence). CDR3 length: 15 amino acids. The CDR3 nucleotides are TGTGCCAGCAGTTACCTTAGAGGGGGCGGTGGCGAGCAGTACTTC. It codes for CASSYLRGGGGEQYF.

V is TRBV19 and J is TRBJ1-5; D ambiguous. The CDR3 covers 13 residues. V was clipped by 5 bases and J by 7 bases, with 12 bases between them. CDR1 and CDR2 (germline): LNHDA, SQIVND (reference sequence). The CDR3 sequence: CASSGRVDQPQHF. The CDR3 DNA is TGTGCCAGTAGTGGGAGGGTTGACCAGCCCCAGCATTTT. Complete variable domain (other parts from reference TRBV19 and TRBJ1-5): DGGITQSPKYLFRKEGQNVTLSCEQNLNHDAMYWYRQDPGQGLRLIYYSQIVNDFQKGDIAEGYSVSREKKESFPLTVTSAQKNPTAFYLCASSGRVDQPQHFGDGTRLSIL.

The rearrangement uses TRBV19 and TRBJ2-7; D ambiguous. Trimming cost V 2 bases and J 6 bases, with 11 bases left between them. This CDR3 is built from 13 residues. Looked up from germline, CDR1 is LNHDA and CDR2 is SQIVND (reference sequence). This CDR3 reads CASSISPSGEQYF. DNA for the CDR3: TGTGCCAGTAGTATAAGCCCATCAGGCGAGCAGTACTTC. Based on the CDR3 plus reference TRBV19 and TRBJ2-7, the full variable domain is DGGITQSPKYLFRKEGQNVTLSCEQNLNHDAMYWYRQDPGQGLRLIYYSQIVNDFQKGDIAEGYSVSREKKESFPLTVTSAQKNPTAFYLCASSISPSGEQYFGPGTRLTVT.

The CDR3: CASSPRDRERYTF. In nucleotides, the CDR3 is TGTGCCAGCTCACCACGGGACAGGGAAAGATACACCTTC. V gene TRBV18 combines with J gene TRBJ1-2; 9 bases are a match to TRBD1. The CDR3 extends over 13 amino acids. V lost 1 base and J lost 11; bases outside the gene matches: 5. Per the germline V gene, CDR1 is KGHSH and CDR2 is LQKENI. The complete variable domain, with remaining parts taken from reference TRBV18 and TRBJ1-2, reads NAGVMQNPRHLVRRRGQEARLRCSPMKGHSHVYWYRQLPEEGLKFMVYLQKENIIDESGMPKERFSAEFPKEGPSILRIQQVVRGDSAAYFCASSPRDRERYTFGSGTRLTVV.